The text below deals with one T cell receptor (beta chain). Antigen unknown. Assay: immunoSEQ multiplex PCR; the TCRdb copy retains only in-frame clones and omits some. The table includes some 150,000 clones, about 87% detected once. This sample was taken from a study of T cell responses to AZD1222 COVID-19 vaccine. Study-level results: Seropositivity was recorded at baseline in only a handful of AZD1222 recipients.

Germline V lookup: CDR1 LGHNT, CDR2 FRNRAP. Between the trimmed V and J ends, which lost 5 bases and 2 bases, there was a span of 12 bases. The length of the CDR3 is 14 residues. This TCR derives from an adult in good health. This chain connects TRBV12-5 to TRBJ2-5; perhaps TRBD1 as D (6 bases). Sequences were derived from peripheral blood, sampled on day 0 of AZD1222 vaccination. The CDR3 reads CASGPGQSQETQYF. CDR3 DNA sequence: TGTGCTAGTGGTCCGGGACAATCACAAGAGACCCAGTACTTC. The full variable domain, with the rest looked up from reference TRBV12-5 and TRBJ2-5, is DARVTQTPRHKVTEMGQEVTMRCQPILGHNTVFWYRQTMMQGLELLAYFRNRAPLDDSGMPKDRFSAEMPDATLATLKIQPSEPRDSAVYFCASGPGQSQETQYFGPGTRLLVL.